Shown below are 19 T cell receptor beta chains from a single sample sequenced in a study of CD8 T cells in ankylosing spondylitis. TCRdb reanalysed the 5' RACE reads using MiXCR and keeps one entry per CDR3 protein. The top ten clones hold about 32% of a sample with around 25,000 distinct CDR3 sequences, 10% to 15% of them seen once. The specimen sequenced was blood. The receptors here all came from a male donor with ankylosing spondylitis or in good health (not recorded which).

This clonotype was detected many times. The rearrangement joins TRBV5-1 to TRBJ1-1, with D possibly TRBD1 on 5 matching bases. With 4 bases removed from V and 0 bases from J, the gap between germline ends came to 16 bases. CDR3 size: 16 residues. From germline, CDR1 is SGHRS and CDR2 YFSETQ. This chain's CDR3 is CASSPGWGGLNTEAFF. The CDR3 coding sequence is TGCGCCAGCAGCCCCGGGTGGGGCGGCCTGAACACTGAAGCTTTCTTT.

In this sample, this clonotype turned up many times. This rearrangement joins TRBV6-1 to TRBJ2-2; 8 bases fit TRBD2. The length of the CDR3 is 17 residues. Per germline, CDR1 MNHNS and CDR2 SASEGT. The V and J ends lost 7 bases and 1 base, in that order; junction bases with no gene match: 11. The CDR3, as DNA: TGTGCCAGCACCGTCGCAGGCGGGGGGATGAACACCGGGGAGCTGTTTTTT. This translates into CASTVAGGGMNTGELFF.

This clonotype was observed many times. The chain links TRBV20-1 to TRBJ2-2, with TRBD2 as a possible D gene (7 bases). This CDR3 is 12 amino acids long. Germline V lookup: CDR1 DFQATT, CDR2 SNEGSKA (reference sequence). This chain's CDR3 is CSRGALTGELFF. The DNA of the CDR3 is TGCAGCCGGGGGGCTCTCACCGGGGAGCTGTTTTTT.

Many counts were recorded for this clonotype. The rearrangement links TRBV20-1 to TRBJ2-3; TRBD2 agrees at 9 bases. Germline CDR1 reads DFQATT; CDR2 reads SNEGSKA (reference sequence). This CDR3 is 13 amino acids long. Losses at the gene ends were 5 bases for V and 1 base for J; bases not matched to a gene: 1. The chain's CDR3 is CSARTSGTDTQYF. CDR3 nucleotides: TGCAGTGCTCGGACTAGCGGCACAGATACGCAGTATTTT.

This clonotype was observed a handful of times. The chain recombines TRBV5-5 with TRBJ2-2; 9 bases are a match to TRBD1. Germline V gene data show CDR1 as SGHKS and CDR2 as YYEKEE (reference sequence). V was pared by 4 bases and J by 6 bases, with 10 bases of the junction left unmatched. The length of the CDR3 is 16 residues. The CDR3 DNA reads TGTGCCAGCAGCCCCACGAGACAGGGGGTGTCCGGGGAGCTGTTTTTT. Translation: CASSPTRQGVSGELFF.

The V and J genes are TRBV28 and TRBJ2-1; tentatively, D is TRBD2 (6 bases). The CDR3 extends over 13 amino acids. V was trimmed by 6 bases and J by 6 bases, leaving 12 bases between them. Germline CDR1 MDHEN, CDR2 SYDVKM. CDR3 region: CASSPGTLNEQFF. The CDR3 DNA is TGTGCCAGCAGCCCCGGGACTCTCAATGAGCAGTTCTTC.

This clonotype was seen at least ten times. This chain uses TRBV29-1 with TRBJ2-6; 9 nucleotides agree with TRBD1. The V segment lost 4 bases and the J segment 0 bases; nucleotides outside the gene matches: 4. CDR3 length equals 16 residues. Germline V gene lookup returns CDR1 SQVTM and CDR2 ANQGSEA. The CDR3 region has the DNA TGCAGCGTTGGGACAGGGGTCCGCTCTGGGGCCAACGTCCTGACTTTC. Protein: CSVGTGVRSGANVLTF.

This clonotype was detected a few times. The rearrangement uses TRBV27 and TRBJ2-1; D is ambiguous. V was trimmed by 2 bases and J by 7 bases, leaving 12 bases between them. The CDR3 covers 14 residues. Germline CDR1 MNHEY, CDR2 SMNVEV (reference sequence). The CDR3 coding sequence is TGTGCCAGCAGTTTAGACATTTTGAGTAATGAGCAGTTCTTC. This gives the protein CASSLDILSNEQFF.

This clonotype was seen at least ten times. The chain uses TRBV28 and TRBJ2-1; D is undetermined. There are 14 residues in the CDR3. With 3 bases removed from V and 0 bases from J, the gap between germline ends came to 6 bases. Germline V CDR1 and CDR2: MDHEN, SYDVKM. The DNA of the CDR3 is TGTGCCAGCAGTTTCCCAAGCTCCTACAATGAGCAGTTCTTC. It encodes CASSFPSSYNEQFF.

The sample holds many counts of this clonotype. CDR3 residues: CASSPRLAGGSDTQYF. The CDR3 DNA sequence: TGTGCCAGCAGCCCTCGACTAGCGGGGGGCTCAGATACGCAGTATTTT. The chain combines TRBV7-2 with TRBJ2-3; TRBD2 matches 13 bases. Germline V CDR1 and CDR2: SGHTA, FQGNSA. With 5 bases clipped from V and 4 bases from J, the junction kept 6 bases outside the gene matches. This CDR3 is built from 16 residues. The whole variable domain, filled in from reference TRBV7-2 and TRBJ2-3, reads GAGVSQSPSNKVTEKGKDVELRCDPISGHTALYWYRQSLGQGLEFLIYFQGNSAPDKSGLPSDRFSAERTGGSVSTLTIQRTQQEDSAVYLCASSPRLAGGSDTQYFGPGTRLTVL.

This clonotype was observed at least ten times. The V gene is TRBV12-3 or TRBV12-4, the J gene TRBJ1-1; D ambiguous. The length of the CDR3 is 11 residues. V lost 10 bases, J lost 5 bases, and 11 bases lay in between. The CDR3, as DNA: TGTGCCACCTTAATATTTACTGAAGCTTTCTTT. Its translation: CATLIFTEAFF.

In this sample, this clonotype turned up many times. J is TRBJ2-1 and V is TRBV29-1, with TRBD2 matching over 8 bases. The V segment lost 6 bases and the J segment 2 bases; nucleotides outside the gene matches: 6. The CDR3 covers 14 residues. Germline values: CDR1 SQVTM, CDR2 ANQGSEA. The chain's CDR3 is CSVSGGETYNEQFF. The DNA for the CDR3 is TGCAGCGTCTCCGGGGGGGAGACCTACAATGAGCAGTTCTTC.

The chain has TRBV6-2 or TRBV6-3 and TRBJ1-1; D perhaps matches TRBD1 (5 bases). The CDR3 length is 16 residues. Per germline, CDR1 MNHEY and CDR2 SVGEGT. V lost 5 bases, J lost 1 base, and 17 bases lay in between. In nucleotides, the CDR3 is TGTGCCAGCAGTCCGTCCTGGGGCCTTGGGAACACTGAAGCTTTCTTT. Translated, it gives CASSPSWGLGNTEAFF.

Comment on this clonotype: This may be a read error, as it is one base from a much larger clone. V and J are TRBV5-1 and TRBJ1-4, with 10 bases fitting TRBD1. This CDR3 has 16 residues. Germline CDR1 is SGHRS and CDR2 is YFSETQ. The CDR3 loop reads CVSSFDRGPANEKLFF. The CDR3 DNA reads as TGCGTCAGCAGCTTTGACAGGGGGCCGGCTAATGAAAAACTGTTTTTT.

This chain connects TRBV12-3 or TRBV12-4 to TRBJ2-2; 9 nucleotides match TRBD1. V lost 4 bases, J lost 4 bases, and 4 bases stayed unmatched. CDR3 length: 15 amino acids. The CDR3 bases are TGTGCCAGCAGTTCTACAGGGGGCACCACCGGGGAGCTGTTTTTT. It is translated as CASSSTGGTTGELFF.

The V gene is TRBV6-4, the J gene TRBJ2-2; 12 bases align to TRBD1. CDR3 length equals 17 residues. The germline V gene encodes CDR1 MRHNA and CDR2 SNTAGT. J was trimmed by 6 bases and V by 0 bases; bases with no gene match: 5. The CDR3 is CASSDSTGTGGSGELFF. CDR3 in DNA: TGTGCCAGCAGTGACTCGACCGGGACAGGGGGCTCCGGGGAGCTGTTTTTT.

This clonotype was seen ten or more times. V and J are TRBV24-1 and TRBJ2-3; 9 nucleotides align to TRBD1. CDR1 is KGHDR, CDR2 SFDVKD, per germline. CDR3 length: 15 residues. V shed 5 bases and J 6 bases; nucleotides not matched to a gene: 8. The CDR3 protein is CATSGGDRVSDTQYF. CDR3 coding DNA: TGTGCCACCAGTGGCGGGGACAGGGTATCCGATACGCAGTATTTT.

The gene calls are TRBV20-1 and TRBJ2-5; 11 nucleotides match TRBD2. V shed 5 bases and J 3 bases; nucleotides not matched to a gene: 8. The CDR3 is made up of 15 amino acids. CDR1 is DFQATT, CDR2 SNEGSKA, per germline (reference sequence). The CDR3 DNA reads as TGCAGTGCTGGTACTAGCGGGAGAAGCAAAGAGACCCAGTACTTC. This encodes CSAGTSGRSKETQYF.

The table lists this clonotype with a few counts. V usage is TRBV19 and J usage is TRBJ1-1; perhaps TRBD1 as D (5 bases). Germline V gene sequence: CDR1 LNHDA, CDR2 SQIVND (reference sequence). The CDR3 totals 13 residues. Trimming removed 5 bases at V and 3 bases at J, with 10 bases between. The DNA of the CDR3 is TGTGCCAGTAGTCGGAAAGGGGACACTGAAGCTTTCTTT. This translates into CASSRKGDTEAFF.